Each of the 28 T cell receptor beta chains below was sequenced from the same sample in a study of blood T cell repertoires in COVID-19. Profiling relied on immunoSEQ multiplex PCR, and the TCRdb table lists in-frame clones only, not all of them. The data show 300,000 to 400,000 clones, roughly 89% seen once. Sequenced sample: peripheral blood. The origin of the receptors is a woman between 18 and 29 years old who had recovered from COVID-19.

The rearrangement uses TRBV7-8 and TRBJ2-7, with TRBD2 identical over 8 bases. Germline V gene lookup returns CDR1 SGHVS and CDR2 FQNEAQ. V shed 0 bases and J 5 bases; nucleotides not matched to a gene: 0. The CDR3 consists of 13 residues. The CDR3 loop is CASSLASGNEQYV. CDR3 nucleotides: TGTGCCAGCAGCTTAGCTAGCGGGAACGAGCAGTACGTC.

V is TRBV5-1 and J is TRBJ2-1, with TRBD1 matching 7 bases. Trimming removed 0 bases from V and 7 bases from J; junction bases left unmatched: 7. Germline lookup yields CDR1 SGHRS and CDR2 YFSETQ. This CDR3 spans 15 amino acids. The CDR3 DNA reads TGCGCCAGCAGCTTGGGGGTGACAGGGATAAATGAGCAGTTCTTC. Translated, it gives CASSLGVTGINEQFF. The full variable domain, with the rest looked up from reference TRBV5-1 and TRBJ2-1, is KAGVTQTPRYLIKTRGQQVTLSCSPISGHRSVSWYQQTPGQGLQFLFEYFSETQRNKGNFPGRFSGRQFSNSRSEMNVSTLELGDSALYLCASSLGVTGINEQFFGPGTRLTVL.

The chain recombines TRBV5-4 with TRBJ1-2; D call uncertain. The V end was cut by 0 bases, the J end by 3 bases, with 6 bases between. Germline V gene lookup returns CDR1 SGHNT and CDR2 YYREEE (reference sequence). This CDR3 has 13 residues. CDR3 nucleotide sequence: TGTGCCAGCAGCTTGGGGGGAGACTATGGCTACACCTTC. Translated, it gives CASSLGGDYGYTF.

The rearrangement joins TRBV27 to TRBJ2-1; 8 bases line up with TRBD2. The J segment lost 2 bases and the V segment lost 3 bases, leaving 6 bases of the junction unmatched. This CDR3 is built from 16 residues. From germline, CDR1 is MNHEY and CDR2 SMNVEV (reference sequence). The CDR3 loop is CASSFVSGRPYNEQFF. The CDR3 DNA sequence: TGTGCCAGCAGTTTCGTAAGCGGGAGACCCTACAATGAGCAGTTCTTC.

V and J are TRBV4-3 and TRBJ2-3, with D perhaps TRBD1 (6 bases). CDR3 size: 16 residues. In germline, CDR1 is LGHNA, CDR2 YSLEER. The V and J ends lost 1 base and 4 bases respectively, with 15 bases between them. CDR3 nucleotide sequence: TGCGCCAGCAGCCAAGTCGCAGGGGATGGGGCAGATACGCAGTATTTT. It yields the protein CASSQVAGDGADTQYF.

As DNA, the CDR3 is TGCAGCGCGGGGAGGGCGGGCTATGGCTACACCTTC. It encodes CSAGRAGYGYTF. This chain links TRBV29-1 with TRBJ1-2; D unclear. Germline V gene sequence: CDR1 SQVTM, CDR2 ANQGSEA. The V end was cut by 7 bases, the J end by 4 bases, with 13 bases between. The CDR3 length is 12 residues.

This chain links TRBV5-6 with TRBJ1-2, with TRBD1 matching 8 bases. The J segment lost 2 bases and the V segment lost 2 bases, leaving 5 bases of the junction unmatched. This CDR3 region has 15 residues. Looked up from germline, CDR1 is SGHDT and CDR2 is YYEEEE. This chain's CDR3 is CASSFRTGQNYGYTF. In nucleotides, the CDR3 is TGTGCCAGCAGCTTCCGGACAGGGCAAAACTATGGCTACACCTTC. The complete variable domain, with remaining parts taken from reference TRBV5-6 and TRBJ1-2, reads DAGVTQSPTHLIKTRGQQVTLRCSPKSGHDTVSWYQQALGQGPQFIFQYYEEEERQRGNFPDRFSGHQFPNYSSELNVNALLLGDSALYLCASSFRTGQNYGYTFGSGTRLTVV.

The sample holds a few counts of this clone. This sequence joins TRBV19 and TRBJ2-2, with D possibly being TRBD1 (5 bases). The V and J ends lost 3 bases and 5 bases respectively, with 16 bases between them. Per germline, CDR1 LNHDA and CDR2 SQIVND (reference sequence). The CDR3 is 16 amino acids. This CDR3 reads CASSIGIAGYTGELFF. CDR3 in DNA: TGTGCCAGTAGTATTGGGATTGCAGGGTATACCGGGGAGCTGTTTTTT. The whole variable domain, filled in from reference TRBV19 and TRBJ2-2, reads DGGITQSPKYLFRKEGQNVTLSCEQNLNHDAMYWYRQDPGQGLRLIYYSQIVNDFQKGDIAEGYSVSREKKESFPLTVTSAQKNPTAFYLCASSIGIAGYTGELFFGEGSRLTVL.

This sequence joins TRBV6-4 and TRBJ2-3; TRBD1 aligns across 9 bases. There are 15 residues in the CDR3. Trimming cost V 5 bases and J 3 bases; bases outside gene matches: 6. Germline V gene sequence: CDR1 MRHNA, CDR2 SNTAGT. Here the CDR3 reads CASSSQGAVTDTQYF. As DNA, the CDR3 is TGTGCCAGCAGTTCACAGGGGGCAGTAACAGATACGCAGTATTTT.

The CDR3, as DNA: TGTGCCAGCAGCTTAGGTGTAGTCTTGGGCATGGACGAGCAGTACGTC. It yields the protein CASSLGVVLGMDEQYV. The rearrangement uses TRBV11-2 and TRBJ2-7; D is uncertain. Trimming removed 1 base from V and 5 bases from J, with 18 bases in between. Germline V lookup: CDR1 SGHAT, CDR2 FQNNGV. The CDR3 extends over 16 amino acids.

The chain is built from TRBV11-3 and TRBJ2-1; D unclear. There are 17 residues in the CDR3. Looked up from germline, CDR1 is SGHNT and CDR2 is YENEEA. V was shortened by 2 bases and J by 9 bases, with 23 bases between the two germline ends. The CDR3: CASSLKYRSSDPGEQFF. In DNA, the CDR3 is TGTGCCAGCAGCTTAAAATATAGGTCTAGTGACCCCGGTGAGCAGTTCTTC.

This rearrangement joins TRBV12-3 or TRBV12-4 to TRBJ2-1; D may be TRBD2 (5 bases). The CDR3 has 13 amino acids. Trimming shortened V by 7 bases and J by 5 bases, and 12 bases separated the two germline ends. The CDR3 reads CASTPWRDNEQFF. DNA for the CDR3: TGTGCCAGCACGCCATGGCGGGACAATGAGCAGTTCTTC.

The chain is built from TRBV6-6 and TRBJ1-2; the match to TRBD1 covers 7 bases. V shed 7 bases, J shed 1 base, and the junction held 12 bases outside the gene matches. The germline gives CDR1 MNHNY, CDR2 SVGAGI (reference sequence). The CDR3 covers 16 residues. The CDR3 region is CASTRQGRTFNYGYTF. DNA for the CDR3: TGTGCCAGCACCAGACAGGGCCGAACCTTTAACTATGGCTACACCTTC.

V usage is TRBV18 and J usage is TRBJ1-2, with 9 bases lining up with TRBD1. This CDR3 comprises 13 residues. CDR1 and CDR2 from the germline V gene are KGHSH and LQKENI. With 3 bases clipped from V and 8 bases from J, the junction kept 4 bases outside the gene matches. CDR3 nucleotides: TGTGCCAGCTCACCCGGGGGACAGGGAGGCTACACCTTC. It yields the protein CASSPGGQGGYTF.

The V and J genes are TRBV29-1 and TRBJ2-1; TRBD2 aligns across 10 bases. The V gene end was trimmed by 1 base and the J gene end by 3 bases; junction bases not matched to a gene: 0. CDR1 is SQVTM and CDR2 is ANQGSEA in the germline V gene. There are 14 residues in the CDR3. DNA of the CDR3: TGCAGCGTTGAAGGACTAGCGGGCTACAATGAGCAGTTCTTC. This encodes CSVEGLAGYNEQFF.

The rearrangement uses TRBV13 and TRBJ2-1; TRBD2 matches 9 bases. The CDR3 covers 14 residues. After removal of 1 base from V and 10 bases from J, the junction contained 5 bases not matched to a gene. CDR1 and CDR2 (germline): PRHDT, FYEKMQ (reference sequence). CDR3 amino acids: CASSLVLAGAEQFF. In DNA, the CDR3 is TGTGCCAGCAGCTTAGTCTTAGCGGGGGCCGAGCAGTTCTTC.

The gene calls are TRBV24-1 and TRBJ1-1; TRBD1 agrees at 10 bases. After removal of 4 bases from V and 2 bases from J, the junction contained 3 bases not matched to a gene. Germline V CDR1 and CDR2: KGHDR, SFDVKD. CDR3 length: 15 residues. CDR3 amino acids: CATSDATGGNTEAFF. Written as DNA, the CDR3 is TGTGCCACCAGTGACGCGACAGGGGGCAACACTGAAGCTTTCTTT.

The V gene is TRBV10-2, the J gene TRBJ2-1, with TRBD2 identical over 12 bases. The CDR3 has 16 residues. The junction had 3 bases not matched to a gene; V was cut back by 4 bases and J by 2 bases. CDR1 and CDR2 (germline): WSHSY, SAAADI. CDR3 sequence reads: CASSGLAGVTYNEQFF. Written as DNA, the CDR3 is TGCGCCAGCAGTGGACTAGCGGGAGTGACCTACAATGAGCAGTTCTTC.

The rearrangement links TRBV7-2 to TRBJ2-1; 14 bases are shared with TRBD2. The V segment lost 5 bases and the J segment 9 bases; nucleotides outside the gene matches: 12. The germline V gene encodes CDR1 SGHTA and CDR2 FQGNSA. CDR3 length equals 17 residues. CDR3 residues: CASSPKPGLAGASEQFF. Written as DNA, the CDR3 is TGTGCCAGCAGCCCCAAACCGGGACTAGCGGGAGCTAGTGAGCAGTTCTTC.

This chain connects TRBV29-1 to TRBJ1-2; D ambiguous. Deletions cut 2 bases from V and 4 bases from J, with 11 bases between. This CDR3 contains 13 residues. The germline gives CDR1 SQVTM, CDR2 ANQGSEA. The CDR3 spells CSVEQAPLYGYTF. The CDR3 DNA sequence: TGCAGCGTTGAACAGGCCCCCCTCTATGGCTACACCTTC.

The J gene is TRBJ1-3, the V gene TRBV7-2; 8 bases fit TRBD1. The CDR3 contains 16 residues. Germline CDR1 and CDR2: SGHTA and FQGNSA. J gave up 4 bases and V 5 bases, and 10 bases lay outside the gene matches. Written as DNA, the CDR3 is TGTGCCAGCAGCCAGGGGGCAGGGGGAATCGGAAACACCATATATTTT. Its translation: CASSQGAGGIGNTIYF.

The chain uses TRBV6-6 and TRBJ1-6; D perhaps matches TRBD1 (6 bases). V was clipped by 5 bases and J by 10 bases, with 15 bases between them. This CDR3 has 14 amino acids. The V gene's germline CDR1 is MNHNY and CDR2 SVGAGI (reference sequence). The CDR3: CASSPRTEGSPLHF. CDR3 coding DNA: TGTGCCAGCAGTCCCCGGACAGAGGGGTCACCCCTCCACTTT.

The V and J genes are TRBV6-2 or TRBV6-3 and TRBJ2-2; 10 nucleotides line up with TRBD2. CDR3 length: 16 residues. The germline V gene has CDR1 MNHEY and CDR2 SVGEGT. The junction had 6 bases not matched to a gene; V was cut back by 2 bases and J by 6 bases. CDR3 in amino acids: CASSYIEREGAGELFF. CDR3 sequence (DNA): TGTGCCAGCAGTTACATCGAGCGGGAGGGAGCCGGGGAGCTGTTTTTT.

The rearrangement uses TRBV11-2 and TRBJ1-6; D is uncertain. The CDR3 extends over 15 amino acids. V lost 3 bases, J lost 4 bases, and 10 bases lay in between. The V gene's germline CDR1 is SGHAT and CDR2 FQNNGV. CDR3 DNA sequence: TGTGCCAGCAGCTTGGGTAGGGAGTATAATTCACCCCTCCACTTT. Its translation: CASSLGREYNSPLHF.

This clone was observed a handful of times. The CDR3 nucleotides read TGTGCCAGCATCCCCGACAGGGGTAACTATGGCTACACCTTC. It encodes CASIPDRGNYGYTF. The genes are TRBV6-6 and TRBJ1-2; 8 nucleotides agree with TRBD1. Germline assignment: CDR1 MNHNY and CDR2 SVGAGI (reference sequence). Unmatched junction bases numbered 5, after V lost 7 bases and J lost 1 base. The CDR3 consists of 14 residues.

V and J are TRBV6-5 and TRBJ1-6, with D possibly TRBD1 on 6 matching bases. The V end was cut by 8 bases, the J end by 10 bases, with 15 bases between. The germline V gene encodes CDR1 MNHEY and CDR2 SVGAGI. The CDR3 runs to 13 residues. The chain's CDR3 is CASPRGGGSPLHF. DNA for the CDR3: TGTGCCAGCCCCCGGGGGGGCGGCTCACCCCTCCACTTT.

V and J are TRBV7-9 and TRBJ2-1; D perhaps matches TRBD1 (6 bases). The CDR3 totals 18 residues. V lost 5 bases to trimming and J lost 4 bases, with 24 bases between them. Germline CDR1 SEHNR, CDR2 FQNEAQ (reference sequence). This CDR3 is CASSTEASGPRGYNEQFF. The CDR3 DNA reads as TGTGCCAGCAGCACCGAGGCCAGCGGACCTAGGGGGTACAATGAGCAGTTCTTC.

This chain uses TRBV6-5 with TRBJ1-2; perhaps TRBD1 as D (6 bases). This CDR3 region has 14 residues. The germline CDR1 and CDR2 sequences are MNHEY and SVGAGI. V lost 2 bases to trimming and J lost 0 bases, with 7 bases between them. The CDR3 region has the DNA TGTGCCAGCAGTTACAGACAGGCTAACTATGGCTACACCTTC. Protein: CASSYRQANYGYTF.